This TCR beta chain was sequenced for a study of neurological immune-mediated disorders. The team produced cDNA through 5'RACE using 10-nucleotide random UMIs. Over 170 million TCR-beta sequences, together covering 15-18 subjects, were produced by every individual sequencing run that was carried out. TCRdb reprocessed the 5' RACE reads with MiXCR, giving one entry per CDR3 protein. Here the sample spans some 10,000 distinct CDR3 sequences, under 25% being singletons. Germline values: CDR1 SGDLS, CDR2 YYNGEE. Trimming pared 6 bases from V and 5 bases from J, leaving 16 bases between. CDR3 length equals 14 residues. Sorted libraries came from 950,000 to 1,000,000 CD4+ or CD8+ T cells. This clonotype qualifies as medium-sized.

This clonotype originated in a woman between 55 and 75 years old with HTLV-1-associated myelopathy (HAM/TSP). The sequenced sample consisted of CD8+ T cells from blood. The chain is built from TRBV9 and TRBJ2-3; D might be TRBD2 (7 bases). The CDR3 here is CASTMGGRVDTQYF. Here the CDR3 DNA reads TGTGCCAGCACCATGGGGGGGCGCGTAGATACGCAGTATTTT.